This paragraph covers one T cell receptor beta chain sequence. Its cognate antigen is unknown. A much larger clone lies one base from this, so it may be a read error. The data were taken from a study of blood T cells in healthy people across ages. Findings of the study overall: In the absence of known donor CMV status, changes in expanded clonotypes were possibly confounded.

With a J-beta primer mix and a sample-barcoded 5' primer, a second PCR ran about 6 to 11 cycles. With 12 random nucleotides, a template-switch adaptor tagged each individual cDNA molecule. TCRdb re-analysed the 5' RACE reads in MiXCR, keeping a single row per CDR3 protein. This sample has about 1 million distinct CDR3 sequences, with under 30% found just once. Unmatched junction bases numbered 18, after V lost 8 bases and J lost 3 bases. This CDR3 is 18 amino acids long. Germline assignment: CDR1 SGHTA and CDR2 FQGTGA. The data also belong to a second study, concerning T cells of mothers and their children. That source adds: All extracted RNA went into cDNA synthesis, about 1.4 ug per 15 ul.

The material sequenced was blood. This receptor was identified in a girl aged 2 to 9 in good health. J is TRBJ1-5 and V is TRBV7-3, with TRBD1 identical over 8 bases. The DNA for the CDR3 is TGTGCCAGCGGCTCGAAGCAGACAGGGGCCTCAACCAATCAGCCCCAGCATTTT. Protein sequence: CASGSKQTGASTNQPQHF. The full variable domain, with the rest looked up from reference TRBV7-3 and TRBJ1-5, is GAGVSQTPSNKVTEKGKYVELRCDPISGHTALYWYRQSLGQGPEFLIYFQGTGAADDSGLPNDRFFAVRPEGSVSTLKIQRTERGDSAVYLCASGSKQTGASTNQPQHFGDGTRLSIL.